Sequencing of this T cell receptor beta chain was carried out in a study of blood T cell repertoires in COVID-19. Germline V gives CDR1 SGHAT, CDR2 FQNNGV. The CDR3 contains 13 residues. The V gene lost 2 bases and the J gene lost 5 bases, with 9 bases spanning the gap. Data came from immunoSEQ multiplex PCR; TCRdb stores just in-frame clones and leaves some out. The table has 25,000 to 35,000 clones, 90% to 95% seen once. The receptor was derived from a woman between 65 and 79 years old with COVID-19, enrolled during active disease. Sample: peripheral blood. V gene TRBV11-2 combines with J gene TRBJ1-1; a possible D gene is TRBD1 (6 bases). This chain's CDR3 is CASSLQGYTEAFF. Here the CDR3 DNA reads TGTGCCAGCAGCTTACAGGGGTATACTGAAGCTTTCTTT.